These T cell receptor beta chains were read from a single sample in a study of shared clonotypes between healthy human individuals. Repertoires were generated with immunoSEQ multiplex PCR, while TCRdb's copy carries only in-frame clones and drops some. Of roughly 1 million clones in the sample, approximately 70% were seen once. The sample taken for sequencing was memory CD4+ T cells sorted from blood. The receptors were sampled from a man between 18 and 29 years old in good health. The CDR3 runs from the conserved cysteine through the conserved F or W. D genes are given only for firm matches. Clone size appears in some rows only: once, few, many, or a class for an expanded clone.

>14|-|TRBV9|TRBJ2-7|-
CASSPLGQIVEQYF
TGTGCCAGCAGCCCCCTGGGCCAGATCGTCGAGCAGTACTTC
>15|few|TRBV2|TRBJ2-3|-
CASSELSEGLDTQYF
TGTGCCAGCAGTGAACTCAGCGAAGGGTTAGATACGCAGTATTTT
>12|once|TRBV6-1|TRBJ2-7|-
CASRTQSYEQYF
TGTGCCAGCCGTACACAATCCTACGAGCAGTACTTC
>14|once|TRBV18|TRBJ2-1|-
CASSPRRQYNEQFF
TGTGCCAGCTCACCACGGAGACAGTACAATGAGCAGTTCTTC
>15|few|TRBV28|TRBJ1-6|-
CASSSPQHGNSPLHF
TGTGCCAGCAGTTCCCCGCAGCATGGGAATTCACCCCTCCACTTT
>14|-|TRBV6-6|TRBJ1-1|TRBD1
CASIQDRVLSEAFF
TGTGCCAGCATTCAGGACAGGGTTTTGTCTGAAGCTTTCTTT
>17|-|TRBV4-2|TRBJ2-5|TRBD2
CASSHGRTSGVQETQYF
TGTGCCAGCAGCCATGGGAGGACTAGCGGGGTCCAAGAGACCCAGTACTTC
>13|-|TRBV30|TRBJ1-1|TRBD1
CAWRRQGNTEAFF
TGTGCCTGGAGACGACAGGGTAACACTGAAGCTTTCTTT
>15|once|TRBV7-8|TRBJ2-4|-
CASSLEALSKNIQYF
TGTGCCAGCAGCTTAGAGGCACTTTCGAAAAACATTCAGTACTTC
>15|-|TRBV6-5|TRBJ2-7|TRBD1
CASQQPGTGLGEQYF
TGTGCCAGCCAACAACCCGGGACAGGGTTAGGCGAGCAGTACTTC
>17|-|TRBV5-4|TRBJ2-3|TRBD2
CASSLAGGGWGTDTQYF
TGTGCCAGCAGCTTGGCGGGGGGGGGCTGGGGCACAGATACGCAGTATTTT
>15|-|TRBV5-4|TRBJ1-4|-
CASSPAGDRFEKLFF
TGTGCCAGCAGCCCGGCGGGGGATCGGTTTGAAAAACTGTTTTTT
>15|-|TRBV14|TRBJ1-4|-
CASSRRGTTNEKLFF
TGTGCCAGCAGCCGTCGAGGAACAACTAATGAAAAACTGTTTTTT
>14|-|TRBV2|TRBJ2-5|-
CASSPRTTQETQYF
TGTGCCAGCAGCCCAAGGACTACACAAGAGACCCAGTACTTC
>12|-|TRBV7-7|TRBJ2-2|-
CASSPRPGELFF
TGTGCTAGCAGCCCCAGGCCCGGGGAGCTGTTTTTT
>14|once|TRBV2|TRBJ1-5|TRBD1
CASRDRGLYQPQHF
TGTGCCAGCAGGGACAGGGGGCTTTATCAGCCCCAGCATTTT
>15|-|TRBV27|TRBJ2-2|TRBD2
CASGGTSGSYRELFF
TGTGCCAGCGGCGGGACTAGCGGGAGTTATCGGGAGCTGTTTTTT
>14|-|TRBV5-1|TRBJ1-4|-
CASSGVATNEKLFF
TGCGCCAGCAGCGGGGTGGCCACTAATGAAAAACTGTTTTTT
>17|many|TRBV4-3|TRBJ1-5|-
CASSQDMTGTMGQPQHF
TGCGCCAGCAGCCAAGATATGACGGGGACGATGGGTCAGCCCCAGCATTTT
>16|-|TRBV5-1|TRBJ2-3|-
CASSLVLAAGTDTQYF
TGCGCCAGCAGCTTGGTTCTAGCCGCAGGGACAGATACGCAGTATTTT
>15|-|TRBV5-6|TRBJ2-1|TRBD1
CASSQPGQGTDEQFF
TGTGCCAGCAGCCAGCCGGGACAGGGTACCGATGAGCAGTTCTTC
>11|-|TRBV2|TRBJ2-7|-
CASREAYEQYF
TGTGCCAGCAGAGAGGCCTACGAGCAGTACTTC